Listed here are 4 T cell receptor beta chains from one sample, sequenced in a study of T cell responses to AZD1222 COVID-19 vaccine. The method was immunoSEQ multiplex PCR; TCRdb's version includes in-frame clones alone and lacks a portion of them. The sample has about 170,000 clones, approximately 92% seen once; the top ten hold approximately 6.9%. The source was peripheral blood, collected on day 0 of AZD1222 vaccination. These receptors originate from an adult in good health.

This chain uses TRBV10-2 with TRBJ2-2; D remains unclear. Germline V gene data show CDR1 as WSHSY and CDR2 as SAAADI. CDR3 length: 11 residues. V gave up 8 bases and J gave up 8 bases, with 9 bases separating them. DNA of the CDR3: TGCGCCAGCTCTGTTGGTGGGGAGCTGTTTTTT. It codes for CASSVGGELFF.

This sequence joins TRBV27 and TRBJ2-1; D not resolved. Trimming took off 6 bases at V and 2 bases at J, with 14 bases between the two ends. The CDR3 length is 15 residues. Germline CDR1 is MNHEY and CDR2 is SMNVEV (reference sequence). The CDR3 region has the DNA TGTGCCAGCAGCATCACAGCTATGACCTACAATGAGCAGTTCTTC. Its protein product is CASSITAMTYNEQFF.

This chain uses TRBV7-2 with TRBJ2-1; D is perhaps TRBD1 (6 bases). This CDR3 comprises 13 residues. Germline CDR1 SGHTA, CDR2 FQGNSA. V lost 2 bases and J lost 5, with 7 bases in between. This CDR3 reads CASSLTGHNEQFF. CDR3 nucleotides: TGTGCCAGCAGCTTAACAGGGCACAATGAGCAGTTCTTC.

The chain joins TRBV12-5 to TRBJ2-7, with D perhaps matching TRBD1 (6 bases). The germline gives CDR1 LGHNT, CDR2 FRNRAP. The CDR3 is 13 residues long. Trimming pared 1 base from V and 7 bases from J, leaving 11 bases between. This CDR3 reads CASGLDREREQYV. CDR3 bases: TGTGCTAGTGGTTTGGACAGGGAGCGAGAGCAGTACGTC.